The following is a T cell receptor beta chain sequence with its context. Its antigen is still unknown. Clones were read by immunoSEQ multiplex PCR, and TCRdb kept only the in-frame ones, dropping some. The repertoire holds around 380,000 clones, with around 85% as singletons. This CDR3 region has 21 residues. From germline, CDR1 is SGHVS and CDR2 FQNEAQ. V lost 5 bases to trimming and J lost 0 bases; unmatched junction nucleotides: 20. The treatment is: around 19 received Ad26.COV2.S at low or high dose, single or two shots; a few received placebo; per-sample allocation not given. Specimen acquisition occurred on day 63 following the initial vaccine or placebo injection. This specimen belongs to a study of Ad26.COV2.S vaccination and SARS-CoV-2 variants. For the study at large: Intramuscularly, Ad26.COV2.S was given either once or twice, 56 days apart. Overall study results and limits: Placebo recipients had lower spike-specific TCR breadth than vaccine recipients.

The rearrangement uses TRBV7-8 and TRBJ2-1; 9 nucleotides match TRBD1. The receptor was isolated from a person aged 18-60 years who received the Ad26.COV2.S COVID-19 vaccine or a placebo. The sample in question was peripheral blood, obtained in a trial of Ad26.COV2.S vaccine versus placebo. DNA for the CDR3: TGTGCCAGCAGCCCCAATCGTCCGACAGGGGGTAGCCGGAGCTCCTACAATGAGCAGTTCTTC. It is translated as CASSPNRPTGGSRSSYNEQFF.